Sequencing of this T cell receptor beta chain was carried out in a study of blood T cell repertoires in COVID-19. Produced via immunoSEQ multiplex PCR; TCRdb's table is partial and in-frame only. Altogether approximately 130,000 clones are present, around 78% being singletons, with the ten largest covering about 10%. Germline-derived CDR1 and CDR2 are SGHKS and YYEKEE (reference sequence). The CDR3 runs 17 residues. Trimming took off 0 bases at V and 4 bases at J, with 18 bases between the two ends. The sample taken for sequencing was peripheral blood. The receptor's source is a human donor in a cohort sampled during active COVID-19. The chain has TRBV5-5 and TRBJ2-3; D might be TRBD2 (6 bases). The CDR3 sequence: CASSLAQRGLAADTQYF. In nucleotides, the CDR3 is TGTGCCAGCAGCTTGGCCCAAAGAGGGTTAGCGGCAGATACGCAGTATTTT.